This paragraph covers one T cell receptor beta chain sequence. Its specificity is unknown. The sample originates from a study of siplizumab effects on memory and regulatory T cells. TCR templates numbering 95,000 to 100,000 were assayed per sample. The protocol was immunoSEQ multiplex PCR, while the TCRdb copy is restricted to in-frame clones and leaves out a portion. The table shows thousands of clones, with around 70% occurring only once. This CDR3 has 15 residues. J was trimmed by 5 bases and V by 2 bases; bases with no gene match: 7. The germline V gene encodes CDR1 MDHEN and CDR2 SYDVKM. Study observations and caveats: Mappable alloreactive CD4+ clones were on average around 69% Treg-derived with siplizumab, 25% to 30% in controls. Among alloreactive clones, only a minor fraction mapped to unstimulated subsets. Suppressive activity of Tregs proliferating in siplizumab cultures remained unconfirmed.

Sequenced sample: effector memory CD8+ T cells sorted from blood. Sample subset: unstimulated CD8+ effector memory T cells. The J gene is TRBJ1-1, the V gene TRBV28; 8 bases map to TRBD1. This clonotype was obtained from a human donor in good health. CDR3 protein: CASSLGQGFRTEAFF. The CDR3 DNA sequence: TGTGCCAGCAGTTTAGGACAGGGATTTCGGACTGAAGCTTTCTTT.